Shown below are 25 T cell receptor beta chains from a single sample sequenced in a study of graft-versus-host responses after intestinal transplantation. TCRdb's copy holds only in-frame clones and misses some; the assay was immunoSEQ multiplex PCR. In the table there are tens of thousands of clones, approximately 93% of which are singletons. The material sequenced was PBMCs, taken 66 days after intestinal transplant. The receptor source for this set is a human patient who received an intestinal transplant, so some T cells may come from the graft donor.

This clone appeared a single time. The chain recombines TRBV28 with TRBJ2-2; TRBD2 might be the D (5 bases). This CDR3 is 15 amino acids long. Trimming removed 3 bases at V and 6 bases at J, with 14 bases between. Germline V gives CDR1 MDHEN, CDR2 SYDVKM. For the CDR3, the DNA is TGTGCCAGCAGTTTCTGGCTTGGAGGCTCCGGGGAGCTGTTTTTT. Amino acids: CASSFWLGGSGELFF. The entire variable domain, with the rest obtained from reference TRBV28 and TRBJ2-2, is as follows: DVKVTQSSRYLVKRTGEKVFLECVQDMDHENMFWYRQDPGLGLRLIYFSYDVKMKEKGDIPEGYSVSREKKERFSLILESASTNQTSMYLCASSFWLGGSGELFFGEGSRLTVL.

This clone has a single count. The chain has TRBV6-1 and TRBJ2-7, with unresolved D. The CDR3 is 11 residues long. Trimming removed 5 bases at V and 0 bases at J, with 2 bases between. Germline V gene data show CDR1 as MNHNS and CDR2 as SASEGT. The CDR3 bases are TGTGCCAGCAGTATCTCCTACGAGCAGTACTTC. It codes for CASSISYEQYF.

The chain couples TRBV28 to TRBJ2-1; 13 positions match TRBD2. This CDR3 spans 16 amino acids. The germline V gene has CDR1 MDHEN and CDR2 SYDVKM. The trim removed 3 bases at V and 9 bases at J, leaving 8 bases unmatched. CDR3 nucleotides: TGTGCCAGCAGTTTTTTCCCAGGACTAGCGGGAGTTGAGCAGTTCTTC. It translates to CASSFFPGLAGVEQFF.

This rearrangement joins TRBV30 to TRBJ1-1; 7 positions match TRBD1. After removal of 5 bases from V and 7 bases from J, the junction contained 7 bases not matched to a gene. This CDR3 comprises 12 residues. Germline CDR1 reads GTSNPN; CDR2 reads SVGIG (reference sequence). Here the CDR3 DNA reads TGTGCCTGGGGAACAGGGGAACGTGAAGCTTTCTTT. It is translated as CAWGTGEREAFF. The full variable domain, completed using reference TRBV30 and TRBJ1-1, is SQTIHQWPATLVQPVGSPLSLECTVEGTSNPNLYWYRQAAGRGLQLLFYSVGIGQISSEVPQNLSASRPQDRQFILSSKKLLLSDSGFYLCAWGTGEREAFFGQGTRLTVV.

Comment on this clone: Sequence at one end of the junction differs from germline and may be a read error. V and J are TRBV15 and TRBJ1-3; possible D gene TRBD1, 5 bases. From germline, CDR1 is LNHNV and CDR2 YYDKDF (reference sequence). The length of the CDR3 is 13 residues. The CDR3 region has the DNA TGTGCCACCAGCGAAGACCTCGGGACCCGGAGGGGTTTT. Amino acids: CATSEDLGTRRGF.

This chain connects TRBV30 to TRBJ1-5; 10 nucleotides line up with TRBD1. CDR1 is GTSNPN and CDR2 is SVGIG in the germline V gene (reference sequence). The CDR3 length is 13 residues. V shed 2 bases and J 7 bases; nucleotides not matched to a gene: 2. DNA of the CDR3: TGTGCCTGGAGTACGACAGGGGGCCAGCCCCAGCATTTT. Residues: CAWSTTGGQPQHF.

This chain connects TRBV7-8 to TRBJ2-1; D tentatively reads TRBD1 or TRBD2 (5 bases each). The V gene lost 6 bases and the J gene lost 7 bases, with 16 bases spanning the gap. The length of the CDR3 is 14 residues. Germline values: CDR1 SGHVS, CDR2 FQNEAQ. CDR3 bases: TGTGCCAGCAGGGCCCGGGGCTGGTTGAATGAGCAGTTCTTC. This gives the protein CASRARGWLNEQFF.

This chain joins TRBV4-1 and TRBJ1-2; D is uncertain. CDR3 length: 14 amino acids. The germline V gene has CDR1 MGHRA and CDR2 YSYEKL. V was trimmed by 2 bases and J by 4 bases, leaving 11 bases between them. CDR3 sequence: CASSQLQASYGYTF. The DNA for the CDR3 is TGCGCCAGCAGCCAACTGCAGGCTAGCTATGGCTACACCTTC.

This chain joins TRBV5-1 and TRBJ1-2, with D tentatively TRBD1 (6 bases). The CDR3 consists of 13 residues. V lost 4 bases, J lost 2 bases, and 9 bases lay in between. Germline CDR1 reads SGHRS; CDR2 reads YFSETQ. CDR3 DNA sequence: TGCGCCAGCAGCCACGGGACAAACTATGGCTACACCTTC. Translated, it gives CASSHGTNYGYTF. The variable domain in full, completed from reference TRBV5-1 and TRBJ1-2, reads KAGVTQTPRYLIKTRGQQVTLSCSPISGHRSVSWYQQTPGQGLQFLFEYFSETQRNKGNFPGRFSGRQFSNSRSEMNVSTLELGDSALYLCASSHGTNYGYTFGSGTRLTVV.

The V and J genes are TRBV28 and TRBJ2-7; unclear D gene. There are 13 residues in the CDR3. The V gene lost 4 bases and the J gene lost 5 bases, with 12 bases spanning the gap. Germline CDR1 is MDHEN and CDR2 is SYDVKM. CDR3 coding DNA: TGTGCCAGCAGTTATGGCAGGATAAACGAGCAGTACTTC. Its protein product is CASSYGRINEQYF.

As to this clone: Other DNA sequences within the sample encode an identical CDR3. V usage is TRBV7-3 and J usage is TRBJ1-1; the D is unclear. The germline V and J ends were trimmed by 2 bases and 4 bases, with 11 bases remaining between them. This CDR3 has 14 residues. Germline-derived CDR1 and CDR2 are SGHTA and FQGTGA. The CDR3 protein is CASSLGGRGTEAFF. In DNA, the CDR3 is TGTGCCAGCAGCTTAGGTGGTCGGGGCACTGAAGCTTTCTTT.

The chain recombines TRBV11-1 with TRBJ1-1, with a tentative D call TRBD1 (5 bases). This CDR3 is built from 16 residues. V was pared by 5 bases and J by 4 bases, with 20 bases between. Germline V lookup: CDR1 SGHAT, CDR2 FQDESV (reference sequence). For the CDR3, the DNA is TGTGCCAGCAGCCCGACAGCTGGCCAATGGGGCACTGAAGCTTTCTTT. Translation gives CASSPTAGQWGTEAFF.

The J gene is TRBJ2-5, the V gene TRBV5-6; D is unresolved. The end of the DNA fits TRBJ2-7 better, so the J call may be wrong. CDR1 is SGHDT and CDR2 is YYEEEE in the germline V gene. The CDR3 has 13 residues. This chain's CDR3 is CASSLQPPYEQYF. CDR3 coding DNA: TGTGCCAGCAGCCTCCAACCACCCTACGAGCAGTACTTC.

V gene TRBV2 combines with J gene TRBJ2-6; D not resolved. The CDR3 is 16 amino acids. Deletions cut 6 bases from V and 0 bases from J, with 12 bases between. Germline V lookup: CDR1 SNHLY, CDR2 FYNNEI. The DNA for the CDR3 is TGTGCCAGCAGGAGGTTCCCTCTCTCTGGGGCCAACGTCCTGACTTTC. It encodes CASRRFPLSGANVLTF.

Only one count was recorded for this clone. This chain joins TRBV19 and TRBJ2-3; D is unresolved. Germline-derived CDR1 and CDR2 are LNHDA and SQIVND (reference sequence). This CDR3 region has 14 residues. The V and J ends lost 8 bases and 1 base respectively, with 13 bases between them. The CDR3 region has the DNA TGTGCCAGTGACCGAGGCTACGGCACAGATACGCAGTATTTT. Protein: CASDRGYGTDTQYF.

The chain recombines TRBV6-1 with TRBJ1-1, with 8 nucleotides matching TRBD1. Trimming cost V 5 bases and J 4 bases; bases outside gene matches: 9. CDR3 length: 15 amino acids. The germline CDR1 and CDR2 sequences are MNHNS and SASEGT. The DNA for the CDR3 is TGTGCCAGCAGTACCGACAGGGGAAGGGTCACTGAAGCTTTCTTT. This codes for CASSTDRGRVTEAFF.

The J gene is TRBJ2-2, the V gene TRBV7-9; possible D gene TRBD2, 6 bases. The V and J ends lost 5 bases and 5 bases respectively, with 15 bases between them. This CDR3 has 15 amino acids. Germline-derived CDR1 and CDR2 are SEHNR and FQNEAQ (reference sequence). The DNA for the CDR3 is TGTGCCAGCAGCCTCGGGCAGGAGGGGACCGGGGAGCTGTTTTTT. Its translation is CASSLGQEGTGELFF.

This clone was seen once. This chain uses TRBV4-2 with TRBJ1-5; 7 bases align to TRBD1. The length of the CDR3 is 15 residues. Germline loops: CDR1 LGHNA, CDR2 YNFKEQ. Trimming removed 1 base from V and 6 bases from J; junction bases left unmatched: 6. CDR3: CASSQGDRGSQPQHF. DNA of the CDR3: TGTGCCAGCAGCCAAGGGGACAGAGGGAGTCAGCCCCAGCATTTT.

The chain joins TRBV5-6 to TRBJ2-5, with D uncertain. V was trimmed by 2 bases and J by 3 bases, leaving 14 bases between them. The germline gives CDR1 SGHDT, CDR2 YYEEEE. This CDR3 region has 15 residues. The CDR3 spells CASSFFWYRKETQYF. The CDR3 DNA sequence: TGTGCCAGCAGCTTCTTTTGGTACAGAAAAGAGACCCAGTACTTC.

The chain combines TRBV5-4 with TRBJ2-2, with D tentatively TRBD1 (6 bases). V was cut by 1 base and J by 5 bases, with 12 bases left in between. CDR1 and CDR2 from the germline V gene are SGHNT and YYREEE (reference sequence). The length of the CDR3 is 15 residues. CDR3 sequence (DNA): TGTGCCAGCAGCTTGACAGGGTTAGGGACCGGGGAGCTGTTTTTT. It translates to CASSLTGLGTGELFF.

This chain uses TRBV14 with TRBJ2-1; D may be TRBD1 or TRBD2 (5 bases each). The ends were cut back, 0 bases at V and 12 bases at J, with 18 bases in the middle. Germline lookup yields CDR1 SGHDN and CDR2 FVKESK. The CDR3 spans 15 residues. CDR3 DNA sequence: TGTGCCAGCAGCCAAGATTATTATCCGGGGCCAGGGCAGTTCTTC. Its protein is CASSQDYYPGPGQFF.

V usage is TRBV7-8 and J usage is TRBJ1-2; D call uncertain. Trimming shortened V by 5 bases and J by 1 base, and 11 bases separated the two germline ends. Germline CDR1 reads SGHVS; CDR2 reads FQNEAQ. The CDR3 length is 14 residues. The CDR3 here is CASSVPGINYGYTF. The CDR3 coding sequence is TGTGCCAGCAGCGTGCCCGGGATTAACTATGGCTACACCTTC.

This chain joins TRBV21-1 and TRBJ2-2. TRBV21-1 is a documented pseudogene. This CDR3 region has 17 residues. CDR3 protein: CASSHRTLRRLPGELFF. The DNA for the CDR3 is TGTGCCAGCAGCCATAGGACCTTACGGAGATTACCCGGGGAGCTGTTTTTT.

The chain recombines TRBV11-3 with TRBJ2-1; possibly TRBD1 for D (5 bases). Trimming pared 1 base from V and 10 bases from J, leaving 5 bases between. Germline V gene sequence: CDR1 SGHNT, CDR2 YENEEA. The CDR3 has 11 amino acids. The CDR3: CASSLAGEQFF. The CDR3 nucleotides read TGTGCCAGCAGCTTAGCAGGGGAGCAGTTCTTC.

CDR3 bases: TGTGCCAGCAGTCTACGGGGCTCCACAGATACGCAGTATTTT. It translates to CASSLRGSTDTQYF. The J gene is TRBJ2-3, the V gene TRBV28; D may match TRBD1 or TRBD2 (5 bases each). Trimming cost V 5 bases and J 2 bases, with 11 bases left between them. The CDR3 sequence is 14 residues long. Germline CDR1 and CDR2: MDHEN and SYDVKM.